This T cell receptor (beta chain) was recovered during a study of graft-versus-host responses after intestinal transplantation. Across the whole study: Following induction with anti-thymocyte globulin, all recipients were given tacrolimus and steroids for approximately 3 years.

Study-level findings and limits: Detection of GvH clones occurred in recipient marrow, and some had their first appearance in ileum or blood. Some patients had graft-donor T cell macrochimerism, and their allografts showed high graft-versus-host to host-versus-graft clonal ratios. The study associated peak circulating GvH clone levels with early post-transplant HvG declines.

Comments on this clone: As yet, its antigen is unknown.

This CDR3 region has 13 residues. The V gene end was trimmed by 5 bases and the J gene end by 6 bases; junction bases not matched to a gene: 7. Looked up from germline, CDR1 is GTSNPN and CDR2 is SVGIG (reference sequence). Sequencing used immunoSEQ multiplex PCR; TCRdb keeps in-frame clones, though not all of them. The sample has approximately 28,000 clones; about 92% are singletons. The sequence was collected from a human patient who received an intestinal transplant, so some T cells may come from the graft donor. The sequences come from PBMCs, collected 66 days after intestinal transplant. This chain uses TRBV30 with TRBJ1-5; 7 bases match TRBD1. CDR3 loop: CAWATGIGQPQHF. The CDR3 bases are TGTGCCTGGGCGACAGGGATAGGTCAGCCCCAGCATTTT.